This is a list of T cell receptor beta chains from one sample in a study of identical twins. TCRdb processed the 5' RACE reads anew with MiXCR; each CDR3 protein has one entry. The sample has 500,000 to 700,000 distinct CDR3 sequences; roughly 7.1% are singletons. Separately, the same data were catalogued under a study of yellow fever vaccine responses in identical twins.

Sequencing used PBMCs. The receptors here all came from a woman younger than 30 in good health. CDR3s include the opening cysteine and the closing phenylalanine or tryptophan. The order of the fields is CDR3 protein, CDR3 DNA, V gene, D gene, clone size, J gene, CDR3 length. A D gene is named only where the DNA matches it firmly. A row's size may be missing; if present it is once, few, many or a size class.

CDR3: CASSLDRASGANVLTF; DNA: TGTGCCAGCAGCTTAGACAGGGCCTCTGGGGCCAACGTCCTGACTTTC; V: TRBV7-2; D: -; size: few; J: TRBJ2-6; length: 16
CDR3: CASSVAPGPKAEQYF; DNA: TGTGCCAGCAGCGTAGCCCCGGGACCCAAGGCCGAGCAGTACTTC; V: TRBV9; D: -; size: few; J: TRBJ2-7; length: 15
CDR3: CASSFGGGLDQPQHF; DNA: TGTGCCAGCAGCTTTGGGGGGGGGTTGGATCAGCCCCAGCATTTT; V: TRBV7-9; D: -; size: few; J: TRBJ1-5; length: 15
CDR3: CASSQLGAARAGELFF; DNA: TGTGCCAGCAGTCAACTAGGAGCGGCCAGGGCCGGGGAGCTGTTTTTT; V: TRBV28; D: -; size: many; J: TRBJ2-2; length: 16
CDR3: CASSDADRGRSDTQYF; DNA: TGTGCCAGCAGTGACGCGGACAGGGGGCGGTCAGATACGCAGTATTTT; V: TRBV25-1; D: TRBD1; size: many; J: TRBJ2-3; length: 16
CDR3: CASSESGASAEAFF; DNA: TGTGCCAGCAGTGAATCAGGGGCGAGCGCTGAAGCTTTCTTT; V: TRBV25-1; D: -; size: -; J: TRBJ1-1; length: 14
CDR3: CASSVQGSQETQYF; DNA: TGCGCCAGCAGCGTCCAGGGGTCCCAAGAGACCCAGTACTTC; V: TRBV5-1; D: -; size: -; J: TRBJ2-5; length: 14
CDR3: CASSGAGTSFYEQYF; DNA: TGTGCCAGCAGTGGTGCCGGGACATCATTCTACGAGCAGTACTTC; V: TRBV28; D: -; size: -; J: TRBJ2-7; length: 15
CDR3: CSAGPGQGRYEQFF; DNA: TGCAGTGCTGGACCGGGACAGGGAAGGTATGAGCAGTTCTTC; V: TRBV20-1; D: TRBD1; size: -; J: TRBJ2-1; length: 14
CDR3: CASSLSQFVVQAGNEQFF; DNA: TGTGCCAGCAGTTTGAGCCAGTTTGTCGTGCAGGCTGGGAATGAGCAGTTCTTC; V: TRBV28; D: -; size: few; J: TRBJ2-1; length: 18
CDR3: CASSSSQDTQYF; DNA: TGTGCCAGCAGCTCGAGTCAAGATACGCAGTATTTT; V: TRBV13; D: -; size: -; J: TRBJ2-3; length: 12
CDR3: CSACRVAGNYNEQFF; DNA: TGCAGCGCCTGTCGGGTAGCGGGTAACTACAATGAGCAGTTCTTC; V: TRBV29-1; D: TRBD2; size: few; J: TRBJ2-1; length: 15
CDR3: CASSHRAPLGEKLFF; DNA: TGTGCCAGCAGCCACCGGGCTCCCCTGGGGGAAAAACTGTTTTTT; V: TRBV5-6; D: -; size: few; J: TRBJ1-4; length: 15
CDR3: CASSQVVTPETQYF; DNA: TGTGCCAGCAGCCAAGTCGTTACCCCAGAGACCCAGTACTTC; V: TRBV3-1; D: -; size: few; J: TRBJ2-5; length: 14
CDR3: CASSGDSGALHF; DNA: TGCGCCAGCAGCGGGGACTCGGGAGCCCTCCACTTT; V: TRBV5-1; D: -; size: few; J: TRBJ1-6; length: 12